Below, one T cell receptor beta chain is given with its context. V gave up 5 bases and J gave up 5 bases, with 6 bases separating them. This CDR3 contains 12 residues. The germline CDR1 and CDR2 sequences are SGHVS and FQNEAQ. The entry originates in a study of somatic mutations in cytotoxic T cells in rheumatoid arthritis. TCRdb keeps only in-frame clones here, not all; method: immunoSEQ multiplex PCR. This table holds just over 20,000 clones, about 80% found once. The study pulled out CD4+ and CD8+ cells with positive magnetic bead selection and then checked their purity by flow cytometry. The chain links TRBV7-8 to TRBJ2-2; D remains unclear. The sequence was collected from an adult with rheumatoid arthritis. The sequenced material came from CD8+ T cells sorted from blood. The CDR3: CASSVATGELFF. Written as DNA, the CDR3 is TGTGCCAGCAGCGTTGCAACCGGGGAGCTGTTTTTT. The full variable domain, completed using reference TRBV7-8 and TRBJ2-2, is GAGVSQSPRYKVAKRGQDVALRCDPISGHVSLFWYQQALGQGPEFLTYFQNEAQLDKSGLPSDRFFAERPEGSVSTLKIQRTQQEDSAVYLCASSVATGELFFGEGSRLTVL.